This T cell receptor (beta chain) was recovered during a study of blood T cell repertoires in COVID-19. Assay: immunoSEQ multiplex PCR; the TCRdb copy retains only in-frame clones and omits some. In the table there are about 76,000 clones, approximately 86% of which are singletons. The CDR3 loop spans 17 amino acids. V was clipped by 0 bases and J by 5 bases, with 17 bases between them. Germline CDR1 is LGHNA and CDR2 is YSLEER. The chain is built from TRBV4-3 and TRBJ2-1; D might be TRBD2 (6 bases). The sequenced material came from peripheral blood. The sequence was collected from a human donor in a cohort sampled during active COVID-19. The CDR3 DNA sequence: TGCGCCAGCAGCCAAGACGGGGACTGGTGGGTTAACAATGAGCAGTTCTTC. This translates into CASSQDGDWWVNNEQFF.